The text below deals with one T cell receptor beta chain. The data belong to a study of blood T cell repertoires in COVID-19. Turning to the study itself: T cells, B-cell-depleted T cells, or PBMCs provided the cDNA or gDNA that served as material.

This table comes from immunoSEQ multiplex PCR, and its TCRdb copy is limited to in-frame clones, with some not included. The table shows about 43,000 clones, with roughly 82% occurring only once. The CDR3 spans 14 residues. V lost 1 base to trimming and J lost 2 bases, with 9 bases between them. CDR1 and CDR2 (germline): LGHNA, YNFKEQ. This rearrangement joins TRBV4-2 to TRBJ2-7; D unclear. Specimen: peripheral blood. This clonotype was obtained from an older woman with acute or convalescent COVID-19. The CDR3 DNA reads as TGTGCCAGCAGCCAAGGGCAGAAAACCTACGAGCAGTACTTC. This encodes CASSQGQKTYEQYF.